The following is a T cell receptor (beta chain) sequence with its context. What antigen it recognizes has not been identified. There are no base qualities to consult, and no much larger clone falls within one base. Libraries came from the immunoSEQ multiplex PCR assay. The paper's data handling went like this. A statistical classification framework was developed to diagnose cytomegalovirus status using the catalog of TCR beta chain sequences. TCRdb mirrors the immuneACCESS table, restricted to in-frame sequences. Some clones are absent from its copies; in checked studies, under half trace to an unresolved V gene, and the reason for the others is unknown. D and trimming were read from the DNA, whereas the V and J calls and clone size are those reported in that table. This sample holds about 82,000 clones; 85% to 95% were observed only once. About 0.7% of the sample is held by the ten biggest clonotypes.

From the cysteine through the phenylalanine, the CDR3 covers 15 amino acids. The only DNA kept is the CDR3, 45 bases in frame from the first base. Reading the germline V gene gives CDR1 MGHDK and CDR2 SYGVNS. At the junction V is shortened by 2 bases and J by 7 bases; bases outside the gene matches: 8. This sample was taken from a study of cytomegalovirus exposure and HLA in healthy donors (dated by TCRdb to 2016 to 2017). Study-wide context: A later analysis indicated that the 120 or so validation repertoires were generated on the platform also employed for the approximately 700 repertoires of the first cohort. The study was designed to test whether signatures of past pathogen exposure could be identified by cataloging public T cell receptors. Along with the roughly 670-subject first cohort, a separate validation cohort of 120 different subjects was used. To predict cytomegalovirus infection status, the study brought together high-throughput TCR immunosequencing, statistical association of individual TCRs with disease status, and machine learning.

Study-wide conclusions, independent of this receptor: It was suggested by the authors that the approach could potentially be generalized to other disease states and immunological phenotypes. The study listed approximately 150 TCR beta chains as associated with cytomegalovirus. In vitro tests confirmed that a few of the cytomegalovirus-associated TCR beta chains recognize cytomegalovirus antigens. In both the original and validation cohorts, the classifier was reported to diagnose cytomegalovirus status with high specificity and sensitivity. A later analysis had no HLA typing for the validation cohort, so co-occurrence there was scored across all 110 or so repertoires. Subsequent analysis determined that TCRs grouped into clusters in the first cohort also showed a tendency toward co-occurrence across the 130 or so validation repertoires, and approximately 94% of cluster scores exceeded 0. Across donors, most TCR sequences were observed very rarely, whereas some public TCRs were present in many individuals.

Separate from the approximately 690-subject first cohort, the validation cohort of over 90 subjects was the group to which the donors belonged. This sequence uses TRBV25-1 and TRBJ1-1, with 9 middle bases fitting TRBD1. The specimen was PBMCs. The receptor comes from a young man in good health and CMV-seronegative. The base sequence is TGTGCCAGCAGTGAACTGGGACAGGGTCCCCTTGAAGCTTTCTTT. Its translation is CASSELGQGPLEAFF.